This T cell receptor (beta chain) is drawn from a study of cytomegalovirus exposure and HLA in healthy donors. Study in general: There were roughly 110 million unique TCR beta sequences, drawn from about 179 million T cells, in an earlier analysis. In an early release, HLA-typed donors contributed approximately 80 million unique TCR sequences.

Findings and limits, study-wide: In a later analysis, HLA-associated beta chains showed higher expansion and lower generation probabilities than comparable chains. The dataset shows that most TCR sequences were rare, while some public TCRs occurred in many donors.

Turning to this clone: Its antigen is still unknown.

The CDR3 spans 14 residues. The V end lost 6 bases, the J end lost 2 bases, and 11 bases lay between the germline ends. The germline gives CDR1 MDHEN, CDR2 SYDVKM. It was with 60 Vbeta and 13 Jbeta primers that the PCR ran. Libraries were prepared by immunoSEQ multiplex PCR; TCRdb keeps only in-frame clonotypes and omits some of them. The profile shows about 140,000 clones, approximately 82% of them singletons. This clonotype was sampled from a woman aged 35 to 49 in good health and CMV-seronegative. The sequenced sample was PBMCs. The rearrangement links TRBV28 to TRBJ1-5, with D possibly TRBD1 on 5 matching bases. CDR3 nucleotide sequence: TGTGCCAGCAGGCCCGGGGGTGGCAATCAGCCCCAGCATTTT. Amino acids: CASRPGGGNQPQHF. Variable domain in full (rest from reference TRBV28 and TRBJ1-5): DVKVTQSSRYLVKRTGEKVFLECVQDMDHENMFWYRQDPGLGLRLIYFSYDVKMKEKGDIPEGYSVSREKKERFSLILESASTNQTSMYLCASRPGGGNQPQHFGDGTRLSIL.